This T cell receptor (beta chain) emerged from a study of regulatory T cells in long-lasting Graves disease (TCRdb year 2021). Study-wide context: Antithyroid drugs had been taken for less than 3 months by newly diagnosed Graves' disease patients. Patients with persistent Graves' disease were compared with patients with newly diagnosed Graves' disease using TCR sequencing and RNA sequencing of peripheral blood. The study was conducted in China and was registered as a clinical trial. A total of about 33 samples underwent TCR sequencing, from some 13 patients with persistent Graves' disease and approximately 20 patients with newly diagnosed Graves' disease.

The study at large found these results: Sequencing and analysis were restricted to the TCR beta chain. More public clonotypes were shared among persistent patients (roughly 2,900) than among newly diagnosed patients (under 1,000). The small sample size was acknowledged by the authors as a limitation that may reduce accuracy. Compared with newly diagnosed patients, patients with persistent Graves' disease had lower TCR Shannon entropy and fewer highly expanded clones, which suggests clonal expansion. Preferential use of TRBV28, TRBJ1-2 and TRBJ2-5 was observed in persistent disease, whereas TRBV20-1 and TRBJ2-1 were favored in newly diagnosed disease. The study examined only peripheral blood because the primary lesion, thyroid tissue, could not be accessed.

This clonotype was recorded at least ten times. The antigen it recognizes is unknown. It has no much larger one-base neighbor in the sample; base qualities were not kept. Library preparation used multiplex PCR. Sequencing was carried out with an Illumina HiSeq 4000. iRepertoire HTBI primers and Arm-PCR amplification of CDR3 regions were used to construct TCR beta libraries. Before sequencing, the PCR products went through gel purification. From the authors' description of their analysis: A total of fewer than 65 TRBV and 14 TRBJ segments were identified across samples and were used for gene usage analysis of CDR3 amino acid clonotypes. COPE and FqMerger were used to merge the filtered high-quality paired reads into contigs. BLAST was used to align contigs to the IMGT TRBV, TRBD and TRBJ reference genes, and CDR3 was defined following IMGT. Any clonotype with a frequency above 0.1% was counted as a highly expanded clone. Repertoire diversity was measured by Shannon entropy, and V-J evenness by the Gini coefficient. Public clonotypes were defined as clonotypes shared by more than one individual. In TCRdb, the public reads were trimmed at Q25 with fastp and aligned with MiXCR, with productive beta chains retained. Rows are unified per CDR3 protein, each entry keeping the most common DNA and genes. For this entry, the V and J calls and clone size follow TCRdb and not the study's own pipeline. The sample profile shows 450,000 to 650,000 distinct CDR3 sequences; 15% to 20% of them were found once. The leading ten clones occupy roughly 25% of the sample.

CDR1 and CDR2, looked up from the germline V gene, are SGHTA and FQGNSA. V ends up 5 bases short and J 1 base short, with an unmatched junction base count of 5. The CDR3 has 15 amino acids, counting the end cysteine and phenylalanine. Here the CDR3 DNA is all that survives: 45 bases in frame from base 1. Per the publication, the time point label means: newly diagnosed GD, antithyroid drugs for less than 3 months. For both TCR sequencing and RNA sequencing, RNA was extracted from PBMCs using TRIzol. The diagnosis of Graves' disease followed American Thyroid Association guidelines. The patients came from an endocrinology department in Xi'an, China. Each patient gave approximately 10 milliliters of peripheral blood, collected in an EDTA anticoagulant tube. Ficoll Paque Plus density gradient separation was used to isolate PBMCs, and no additional T cell sorting was done. RNA quality was checked with an Agilent 2100 Bioanalyzer and agarose gel, and concentration with a NanoDrop 2000.

These data also featured in a second study, about T cells in Graves' hyperthyroidism and ophthalmopathy. The second study also describes: Stable Graves' hyperthyroidism was defined as no progression to ophthalmopathy during 18 months of follow-up. The hyperthyroidism patients were between 18 and 65 years old and newly diagnosed, with a disease duration of less than 2 months. Exclusion was applied to patients with uncontrolled infections, other autoimmune diseases, pregnancy or lactation. Diagnoses relied on clinical symptoms, serum thyroxine and TRAb, thyroid ultrasound and orbital computed tomography. The first round of RT-PCR for the TCR CDR3 was performed with the HTBI primer set and the Qiagen OneStep RT-PCR kit. Blood samples also contained most of the expanded thyroid clonotypes (frequency above 0.001), which suggests that blood repertoires may reflect thyroid immune responses. A 13 V-J signature model separated ophthalmopathy from stable hyperthyroidism, with about 90% sensitivity and about 81% specificity in cross-validation and 80%/75% in testing. During validation, the model predicted progression to ophthalmopathy a median of about 6.5 months ahead of onset, with around 70% sensitivity and under 85% specificity. To identify TCR V-J signatures that set the groups apart, the researchers used a discovery cohort of about a hundred patients, made up of 40 to 45 with Graves' ophthalmopathy and 57 with stable Graves' hyperthyroidism. Prospective prediction of ophthalmopathy was tested in an independent validation cohort consisting of some 20 hyperthyroidism patients and around 17 patients who later progressed to ophthalmopathy. The roughly 100 discovery patients were randomly split 7:3 into training and test sets. In six Graves' hyperthyroidism patients, the study also compared T-cell repertoires from thyroid tissue with T-cell repertoires from blood. Once sampling was done, hyperthyroidism patients were given methimazole at a starting dose of 30 mg daily, whereas ophthalmopathy patients were given high-dose intravenous methylprednisolone. A second multiplex PCR round built the libraries, followed by size selection and purification. Libraries were sequenced paired-end with 100 bp reads on an Illumina HiSeq2000. SOAPnuke was used to process the raw data, removing reads that contained adapters or uncalled bases, had a mean Phred below 15, or lacked an exact match to the constant primer or identifier. COPE v1.2.5 was used to merge high-quality paired reads, and clonotypes were defined as unique nucleotide sequences. Clonotypes were aligned to IMGT TRBV, TRBD and TRBJ reference segments using MiTCR v1.1. The analysis included only V-J combinations with a frequency above 0.0001, which together covered around 99% of the repertoires. The TCS score was defined as the ratio of F50 (clonal expansion) to E x V (chaos), calculated using BLOSUM62-based TCRdist between CDR3 peptides within each V-J. Welch's t-statistics and random forest reduced 450 to 600 V-J features to roughly 13, which were used in a naive Bayes classifier (R e1071). No statistical method was used to set the sample size in advance, and investigators knew the group allocation. TCR Vbeta CDR3 sequencing of 140 or so peripheral blood samples (around 45 ophthalmopathy, about 80 hyperthyroidism and roughly 17 progressor patients) is reported in the paper.

The rearranged segments are TRBV7-2 and TRBJ1-2; 9 central nucleotides agree with TRBD1. This specimen was peripheral blood mononuclear cells (PBMCs), taken at new diagnosis, from a patient treated with antithyroid drugs. This sequence originates from a middle-aged woman with Graves disease. Donor details come from another sample of the same person, matched by shared clones. The DNA sequence is as follows: TGTGCCAGCAGCCTCCGGACAGGGGATAACTATGGCTACACCTTC. Its translation reads: CASSLRTGDNYGYTF.